This entry lists 15 T cell receptor beta chains sequenced from one sample in a study of T cell changes during pregnancy in multiple sclerosis. Sequenced by immunoSEQ multiplex PCR; TCRdb stores in-frame clones only, minus some. Seen here are over 65,000 clones, approximately 90% observed once, and the top ten hold more than 2%. Sequencing used peripheral blood, obtained in the first trimester of pregnancy. Receptors were obtained from a female donor with multiple sclerosis, enrolled in a pregnancy study.

J is TRBJ1-1 and V is TRBV9; D gene uncertain. The CDR3 has 16 residues. Germline CDR1 reads SGDLS; CDR2 reads YYNGEE. Trimming pared 0 bases from V and 3 bases from J, leaving 15 bases between. As DNA, the CDR3 is TGTGCCAGCAGCGTAGACTTCTCCCTCGGGGACACTGAAGCTTTCTTT. Its protein is CASSVDFSLGDTEAFF.

The chain combines TRBV4-3 with TRBJ2-1; the match to TRBD1 covers 8 bases. The trim removed 3 bases at V and 7 bases at J, leaving 17 bases unmatched. CDR3 size: 18 residues. Germline lookup yields CDR1 LGHNA and CDR2 YSLEER. CDR3 nucleotides: TGCGCCAGCAGCCAGTCCTCTTTGGACAGGGAAGGGATTAATGAGCAGTTCTTC. Translating it yields CASSQSSLDREGINEQFF.

The chain has TRBV2 and TRBJ1-1; TRBD1 matches at 11 bases. Trimming at V came to 6 bases and at J to 2 bases, leaving 11 bases not matched to a gene. Germline values: CDR1 SNHLY, CDR2 FYNNEI. This CDR3 spans 17 amino acids. The CDR3 here is CASSRGQGAGSNTEAFF. The CDR3 DNA is TGTGCCAGCAGCCGAGGACAGGGGGCGGGCAGCAACACTGAAGCTTTCTTT.

The V call is TRBV19, the J call TRBJ2-3, with a possible D match to TRBD2 (5 bases). Germline V lookup: CDR1 LNHDA, CDR2 SQIVND (reference sequence). The V end was cut by 7 bases, the J end by 9 bases, with 14 bases between. The CDR3 spans 12 residues. The CDR3 nucleotides read TGTGCCAGTATGCGGAGGCCATTGACGCAGTATTTT. Protein sequence: CASMRRPLTQYF.

This CDR3 is CASIFEGLNTEAFF. The CDR3 DNA reads TGTGCCAGTATTTTTGAGGGACTTAACACTGAAGCTTTCTTT. The chain couples TRBV19 to TRBJ1-1; D perhaps matches TRBD1 (5 bases). CDR3 size: 14 residues. Looked up from germline, CDR1 is LNHDA and CDR2 is SQIVND (reference sequence). Trimming took off 7 bases at V and 2 bases at J, with 14 bases between the two ends.

This sequence joins TRBV6-5 and TRBJ2-7, with D possibly matching TRBD1 (5 bases). Looked up from germline, CDR1 is MNHEY and CDR2 is SVGAGI. V lost 10 bases and J lost 4, with 14 bases in between. The CDR3 consists of 12 residues. The CDR3 reads CATLDRNYEQYF. The DNA for the CDR3 is TGTGCCACCCTAGACAGAAATTACGAGCAGTACTTC.

V gene TRBV19 combines with J gene TRBJ1-2, with no clear D. V lost 6 bases and J lost 2, with 10 bases in between. CDR1 is LNHDA and CDR2 is SQIVND in the germline V gene (reference sequence). The CDR3 covers 13 residues. The CDR3 protein is CASRLRLNYGYTF. CDR3 sequence (DNA): TGTGCCAGTAGATTGAGACTAAACTATGGCTACACCTTC.

The rearrangement joins TRBV7-3 to TRBJ2-7; 8 bases align to TRBD2. V lost 5 bases, J lost 3 bases, and 9 bases stayed unmatched. This CDR3 has 15 amino acids. Germline lookup yields CDR1 SGHTA and CDR2 FQGTGA. DNA for the CDR3: TGTGCCAGCAGCCACGACTCGAGCGGGAGCTACGAGCAGTACTTC. This translates into CASSHDSSGSYEQYF.

The rearrangement joins TRBV6-5 to TRBJ2-1; 11 bases fit TRBD1. Germline V gives CDR1 MNHEY, CDR2 SVGAGI. The CDR3 extends over 14 amino acids. V was pared by 4 bases and J by 7 bases, with 3 bases of the junction left unmatched. The CDR3 DNA reads TGTGCCAGCAGTTCCGGACAGGGGGCAAATGAGCAGTTCTTC. This codes for CASSSGQGANEQFF.

The CDR3 loop reads CASSPGRGQPQHF. As DNA, the CDR3 is TGTGCCAGCAGTCCCGGGAGGGGGCAGCCCCAGCATTTT. The chain has TRBV28 and TRBJ1-5; weak D call: TRBD1 (6 bases). Trimming removed 5 bases at V and 7 bases at J, with 12 bases between. CDR1 is MDHEN and CDR2 is SYDVKM in the germline V gene. CDR3 length equals 13 residues.

V is TRBV18 and J is TRBJ2-1; D might be TRBD1 (6 bases). Germline V gene sequence: CDR1 KGHSH, CDR2 LQKENI. Deletions cut 6 bases from V and 7 bases from J, with 10 bases between. The CDR3 contains 12 residues. The CDR3 loop reads CASSPTGNEQFF. The CDR3, as DNA: TGTGCCAGCTCTCCCACAGGGAATGAGCAGTTCTTC.

This chain connects TRBV2 to TRBJ1-2, with 10 bases fitting TRBD1. Looked up from germline, CDR1 is SNHLY and CDR2 is FYNNEI. V trimming: 3 bases; J trimming: 5 bases; junction bases outside the gene matches: 12. This CDR3 spans 17 amino acids. The CDR3 is CASSETGTGVSIYGYTF. The CDR3 DNA follows: TGTGCCAGCAGTGAGACCGGGACAGGGGTGTCGATTTATGGCTACACCTTC. Using reference TRBV2 and TRBJ1-2 for the parts outside the CDR3, the full variable domain is EPEVTQTPSHQVTQMGQEVILRCVPISNHLYFYWYRQILGQKVEFLVSFYNNEISEKSEIFDDQFSVERPDGSNFTLKIRSTKLEDSAMYFCASSETGTGVSIYGYTFGSGTRLTVV.

The chain combines TRBV5-1 with TRBJ2-7, with TRBD2 matching over 13 bases. The V segment lost 0 bases and the J segment 3 bases; nucleotides outside the gene matches: 0. Per the germline V gene, CDR1 is SGHRS and CDR2 is YFSETQ. The CDR3 runs to 15 residues. The CDR3 region has the DNA TGCGCCAGCAGCTTGGGGACTAGCGGGAGCTACGAGCAGTACTTC. This encodes CASSLGTSGSYEQYF.

CDR3 nucleotides: TGTGCCACCCAGGTGTCAGGGATCGAGACCCAGTACTTC. Its translation is CATQVSGIETQYF. The chain combines TRBV28 with TRBJ2-5, with TRBD1 as a possible D gene (5 bases). Between the trimmed V and J ends, which lost 10 bases and 5 bases, there was a span of 17 bases. Germline-derived CDR1 and CDR2 are MDHEN and SYDVKM. This CDR3 is 13 amino acids long.

The chain has TRBV6-5 and TRBJ1-1; D might be TRBD1 (5 bases). Per germline, CDR1 MNHEY and CDR2 SVGAGI. The CDR3 has 16 residues. V was trimmed by 0 bases and J by 3 bases, leaving 14 bases between them. The CDR3 spells CASSYSTGELYTEAFF. The DNA of the CDR3 is TGTGCCAGCAGTTACTCGACGGGGGAACTTTACACTGAAGCTTTCTTT.